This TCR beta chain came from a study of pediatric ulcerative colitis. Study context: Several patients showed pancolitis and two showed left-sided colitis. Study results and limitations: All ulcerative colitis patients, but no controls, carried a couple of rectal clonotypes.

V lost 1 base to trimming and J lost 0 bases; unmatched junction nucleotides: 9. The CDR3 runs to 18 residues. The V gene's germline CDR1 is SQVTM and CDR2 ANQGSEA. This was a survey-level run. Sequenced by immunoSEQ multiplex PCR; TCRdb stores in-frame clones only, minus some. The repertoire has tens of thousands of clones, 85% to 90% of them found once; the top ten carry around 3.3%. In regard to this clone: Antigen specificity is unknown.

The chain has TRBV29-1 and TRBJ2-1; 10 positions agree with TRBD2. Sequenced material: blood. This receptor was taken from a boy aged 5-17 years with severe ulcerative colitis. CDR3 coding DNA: TGCAGCGTTGAAGGTGGTCTAGCGGGAGCGGCCTCCTACAATGAGCAGTTCTTC. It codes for CSVEGGLAGAASYNEQFF.